This TCR beta chain was captured by sequencing in a study of T cells in tuberculosis. V lost 5 bases, J lost 2 bases, and 12 bases stayed unmatched. Looked up from germline, CDR1 is PRHDT and CDR2 is FYEKMQ (reference sequence). The CDR3 has 18 residues. No alpha-beta pairing information exists for these sequences. The repertoire was sequenced with immunoSEQ multiplex PCR; TCRdb's copy has only in-frame clones and lacks some. The repertoire has about 88,000 clones, approximately 91% of them found once; the top ten carry under 2.5%. Cells were sorted from thawed PBMC rested overnight and stained with GMM-loaded CD1B tetramer, viability dye and anti-CD3. CD1B tetramers were loaded with Rhodococcus equi-derived C32 glucose monomycolate.

The source material was CD1b-GMM tetramer-negative cells sorted from PBMCs. This rearrangement joins TRBV13 to TRBJ2-3; TRBD1 agrees at 11 bases. The TCR was taken from an adult woman with latent tuberculosis. The CDR3: CASSPSPADRGHTDTQYF. The DNA for the CDR3 is TGTGCCAGCAGCCCCAGTCCCGCGGACAGGGGGCACACAGATACGCAGTATTTT.